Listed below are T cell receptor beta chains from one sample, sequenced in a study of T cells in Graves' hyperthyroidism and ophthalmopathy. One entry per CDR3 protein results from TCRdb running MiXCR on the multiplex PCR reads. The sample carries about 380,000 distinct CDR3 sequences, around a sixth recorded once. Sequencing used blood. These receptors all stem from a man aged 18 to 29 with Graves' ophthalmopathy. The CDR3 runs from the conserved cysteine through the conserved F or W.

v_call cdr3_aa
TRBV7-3 CASSHTGGTYNEQFF
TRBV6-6 CASSYDTDTQYF
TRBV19 CASTPILGGGYTF
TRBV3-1 CASTGRGNTQYF
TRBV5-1 CASSLARSMNTEAFF
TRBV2 CASRAGTSYNSPLHF
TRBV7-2 CASSLRAWDSSLNTEAFF
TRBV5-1 CASSPQEDYGYTF
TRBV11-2 CASSLGQIYNEQFF
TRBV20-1 CSTRKRKGSLGNQPQHF
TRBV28 CASSLNPNRLGEKLLF
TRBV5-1 CASSLVGQGASEAFF
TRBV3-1 CASGNYRAVNTEAFF
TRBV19 CASSIPVEREAFF
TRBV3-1 CASSQGGTSGGADEQFF
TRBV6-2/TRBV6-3 CASSYFSYNEQFF
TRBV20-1 CSARTGGDGYTF
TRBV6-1 CASSTGTGTQPQHF
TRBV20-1 CSASIGPTTNEKLFF
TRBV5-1 CASSFQQGYNEQFF
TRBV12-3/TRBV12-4 CASSSPLAGNNEQFF
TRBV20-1 CSASLGWYQETQYF
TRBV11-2 CASSLAGALNTEAFF
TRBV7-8 CASSSIQLNSYNEQFF
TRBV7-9 CASSFAGPLNTEAFF
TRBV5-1 CASSLDGGGEETQYF
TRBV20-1 CSAIATPPYEQYF
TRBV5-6 CASSLWPSQGNYGYTF
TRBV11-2 CASSLERSQPQHF
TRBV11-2 CASSLDASGGPYEQYF
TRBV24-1 CATSDLQAGEHGYTF
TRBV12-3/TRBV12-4 CASSLYSGGTNTGELFF
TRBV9 CASSVSGEWSPQHF
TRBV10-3 CAISEQGGGNQPQHF
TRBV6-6 CASSYTASSSYEQYF
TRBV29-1 CSVDPSGGRSEQFF
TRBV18 CASSPPETAGNTIYF
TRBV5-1 CASSQGAGEKLFF
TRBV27 CASSSPDREGRDEQFF